Following are 6 T cell receptor beta chains from one sample sequenced in a study of shared T cell receptors in the human thymus. Sequencing was performed with immunoSEQ multiplex PCR; in TCRdb, only in-frame clones are kept and a portion is missing. The sample contains about 400,000 clones, 85% to 95% of which appear only once. The sample was thymocytes. These receptors were collected from a human donor.

The count of this clone is one. The gene calls are TRBV19 and TRBJ1-5; D remains ambiguous. V was clipped by 2 bases and J by 3 bases, with 17 bases between them. In germline, CDR1 is LNHDA, CDR2 SQIVND (reference sequence). The length of the CDR3 is 17 residues. The CDR3 region is CASSIPSVSRHNQPQHF. For the CDR3, the DNA is TGTGCCAGTAGTATACCGTCAGTCTCACGGCACAATCAGCCCCAGCATTTT. Filled out from reference TRBV19 and TRBJ1-5, the complete variable domain reads DGGITQSPKYLFRKEGQNVTLSCEQNLNHDAMYWYRQDPGQGLRLIYYSQIVNDFQKGDIAEGYSVSREKKESFPLTVTSAQKNPTAFYLCASSIPSVSRHNQPQHFGDGTRLSIL.

The gene calls are TRBV9 and TRBJ2-7; D not resolved. The length of the CDR3 is 16 residues. The germline gives CDR1 SGDLS, CDR2 YYNGEE. V lost 2 bases and J lost 4, with 19 bases in between. Written as DNA, the CDR3 is TGTGCCAGCAGCGTTGATTTCCTTGAAGGCGTTTACGAGCAGTACTTC. This sequence encodes CASSVDFLEGVYEQYF.

The rearrangement joins TRBV7-9 to TRBJ2-7; a possible D gene is TRBD2 (5 bases). This CDR3 contains 13 residues. Germline V CDR1 and CDR2: SEHNR, FQNEAQ (reference sequence). The V and J ends lost 2 bases and 4 bases respectively, with 9 bases between them. Here the CDR3 DNA reads TGTGCCAGCAGCTTAAAAGAGGGTTACGAGCAGTACTTC. Its protein is CASSLKEGYEQYF.

The chain joins TRBV7-2 to TRBJ2-7; TRBD1 might be the D (6 bases). Germline CDR1 reads SGHTA; CDR2 reads FQGNSA. The CDR3 extends over 16 amino acids. V was cut by 1 base and J by 2 bases, with 15 bases left in between. The CDR3 sequence: CASSLVGPNRAYEQYF. The DNA of the CDR3 is TGTGCCAGCAGCTTAGTTGGGCCAAACAGGGCCTACGAGCAGTACTTC.

The chain joins TRBV7-2 to TRBJ1-3; D gene unclear. Germline V lookup: CDR1 SGHTA, CDR2 FQGNSA. The V end lost 1 base, the J end lost 0 bases, and 13 bases lay between the germline ends. This CDR3 contains 17 residues. CDR3 loop: CASSLVIGNCSGNTIYF. The DNA for the CDR3 is TGTGCCAGCAGCTTAGTGATCGGGAATTGCTCTGGAAACACCATATATTTT.

The chain links TRBV29-1 to TRBJ2-3; 8 nucleotides match TRBD1. Trimming cost V 4 bases and J 2 bases; bases outside gene matches: 14. Germline V CDR1 and CDR2: SQVTM, ANQGSEA. The CDR3 consists of 17 residues. DNA for the CDR3: TGCAGCGTTGCTCGCAGGGGGCGCGGGCGTGACACAGATACGCAGTATTTT. Its translation: CSVARRGRGRDTDTQYF.